The 25 T cell receptor beta chains below all came from one sample that was sequenced in a study of T cell repertoires and Cas9 in healthy adults. The table came from immunoSEQ multiplex PCR; TCRdb's copy has only in-frame clones and leaves some out. Seen here are around 23,000 clones, 85% to 95% observed once, and the top ten hold over 0.7%. Material for sequencing was CD4+ effector T cells (CD127+, CD25-, CD137-, CD154-) from PBMCs; culture status not recorded. The source is a human donor in good health.

This clone was found a few times. The rearrangement links TRBV14 to TRBJ2-7; no definite D call. This CDR3 contains 9 residues. The germline CDR1 and CDR2 sequences are SGHDN and FVKESK. Trimming pared 7 bases from V and 6 bases from J, leaving 4 bases between. The CDR3 reads CASTPEQYV. CDR3 nucleotide sequence: TGTGCCAGCACCCCCGAGCAGTACGTC.

The chain carries TRBV25-1 and TRBJ2-3; a possible D gene is TRBD2 (7 bases). CDR3 length: 16 residues. Trimming took off 1 base at V and 3 bases at J, with 14 bases between the two ends. The germline CDR1 and CDR2 sequences are MGHDK and SYGVNS. CDR3 nucleotide sequence: TGTGCCAGCAGTGAATCTCGGGGGCGGGGGACAGATACGCAGTATTTT. This sequence encodes CASSESRGRGTDTQYF. The complete variable domain, with remaining parts taken from reference TRBV25-1 and TRBJ2-3, reads EADIYQTPRYLVIGTGKKITLECSQTMGHDKMYWYQQDPGMELHLIHYSYGVNSTEKGDLSSESTVSRIRTEHFPLTLESARPSHTSQYLCASSESRGRGTDTQYFGPGTRLTVL.

The V call is TRBV4-3, the J call TRBJ2-3, with 7 bases identical to TRBD1. J lost 3 bases, V lost 2 bases, and 5 bases had no gene match. Germline CDR1 and CDR2: LGHNA and YSLEER. CDR3 length: 15 amino acids. The CDR3 region is CASSQQQGRTDTQYF. The CDR3 nucleotides are TGCGCCAGCAGCCAACAACAGGGGCGGACAGATACGCAGTATTTT.

The chain carries TRBV4-1 and TRBJ2-3; TRBD2 matches at 8 bases. The CDR3 sequence is 20 residues long. Germline lookup yields CDR1 MGHRA and CDR2 YSYEKL. V dropped 0 bases and J dropped 4; count of bases not matched to a gene: 18. The CDR3 DNA reads as TGCGCCAGCAGCCAAGATCAGGTCCCCACCGGGGGGGGGCCCCCAGATACGCAGTATTTT. It translates to CASSQDQVPTGGGPPDTQYF.

This chain connects TRBV4-3 to TRBJ2-7, with a tentative D call TRBD1 (6 bases). The V gene lost 5 bases and the J gene lost 2 bases, with 22 bases spanning the gap. Germline V gives CDR1 LGHNA, CDR2 YSLEER. This CDR3 is built from 17 residues. The CDR3 bases are TGCGCCAGCAGCTTGGCGATACACCCGGGACAACCCTACGAGCAGTACTTC. This sequence encodes CASSLAIHPGQPYEQYF.

The chain carries TRBV5-1 and TRBJ2-5, with D possibly matching TRBD2 (5 bases). Germline V gene data show CDR1 as SGHRS and CDR2 as YFSETQ. The V end lost 7 bases, the J end lost 5 bases, and 18 bases lay between the germline ends. The CDR3 consists of 14 residues. The CDR3 region is CASYPSWRSETQYF. CDR3 coding DNA: TGCGCCAGCTACCCTAGTTGGAGGTCGGAGACCCAGTACTTC.

The V call is TRBV28, the J call TRBJ1-1; D not resolved. The CDR3 is made up of 15 amino acids. The V gene's germline CDR1 is MDHEN and CDR2 SYDVKM. Trimming pared 6 bases from V and 5 bases from J, leaving 19 bases between. CDR3 bases: TGTGCCAGCAGCCCTACCTTCGGCCCGCGGACTGAAGCTTTCTTT. Its protein product is CASSPTFGPRTEAFF.

The chain joins TRBV19 to TRBJ1-2; TRBD1 matches at 8 bases. Germline V lookup: CDR1 LNHDA, CDR2 SQIVND (reference sequence). Trimming cost V 10 bases and J 1 base; bases outside gene matches: 14. CDR3 length: 16 residues. The CDR3 reads CATSIPGQAFNYGYTF. CDR3 in DNA: TGTGCCACATCGATACCGGGACAGGCTTTTAACTATGGCTACACCTTC.

The rearrangement uses TRBV18 and TRBJ2-5, with 9 nucleotides matching TRBD1. V was pared by 0 bases and J by 2 bases, with 10 bases of the junction left unmatched. The germline CDR1 and CDR2 sequences are KGHSH and LQKENI. This CDR3 contains 18 residues. The CDR3 region is CASSPPVGKGQGQETQYF. The CDR3 DNA is TGTGCCAGCTCACCACCGGTGGGTAAGGGACAGGGTCAAGAGACCCAGTACTTC.

The count of this clone is one. This sequence joins TRBV19 and TRBJ2-7, with D possibly TRBD2 on 5 matching bases. CDR1 and CDR2 from the germline V gene are LNHDA and SQIVND (reference sequence). The V end was cut by 7 bases, the J end by 6 bases, with 19 bases between. CDR3 length: 14 residues. The CDR3 is CASTPGGSPGEQYF. DNA for the CDR3: TGTGCCAGTACCCCGGGCGGGTCCCCCGGCGAGCAGTACTTC. The variable domain in full, completed from reference TRBV19 and TRBJ2-7, reads DGGITQSPKYLFRKEGQNVTLSCEQNLNHDAMYWYRQDPGQGLRLIYYSQIVNDFQKGDIAEGYSVSREKKESFPLTVTSAQKNPTAFYLCASTPGGSPGEQYFGPGTRLTVT.

The chain uses TRBV7-9 and TRBJ1-1; weak D call: TRBD1 (5 bases). Per the germline V gene, CDR1 is SEHNR and CDR2 is FQNEAQ (reference sequence). Trimming pared 1 base from V and 5 bases from J, leaving 11 bases between. This CDR3 is built from 14 residues. This chain's CDR3 is CASSLDARGTEAFF. CDR3 in DNA: TGTGCCAGCAGCTTAGACGCCCGGGGGACTGAAGCTTTCTTT.

V is TRBV7-3 and J is TRBJ2-6; D is undetermined. Trimming removed 5 bases from V and 1 base from J, with 9 bases in between. The CDR3 loop spans 15 amino acids. From germline, CDR1 is SGHTA and CDR2 FQGTGA. The chain's CDR3 is CASSRDGSGANVLTF. For the CDR3, the DNA is TGTGCCAGCAGCAGAGACGGTTCTGGGGCCAACGTCCTGACTTTC.

The genes are TRBV9 and TRBJ1-6; D ambiguous. The CDR3 is 14 residues long. Germline V lookup: CDR1 SGDLS, CDR2 YYNGEE. The V gene lost 0 bases and the J gene lost 5 bases, with 6 bases spanning the gap. Here the CDR3 DNA reads TGTGCCAGCAGCGTAGCCCACCATAATTCACCCCTCCACTTT. Translating it yields CASSVAHHNSPLHF.

The chain links TRBV7-3 to TRBJ2-7, with 7 positions matching TRBD1. Germline values: CDR1 SGHTA, CDR2 FQGTGA. V was clipped by 5 bases and J by 7 bases; unmatched bases: 8. The length of the CDR3 is 13 residues. The CDR3 coding sequence is TGTGCCAGCAGCCCGGACAGGTCAAGGGAGCAGTACTTC. Its translation: CASSPDRSREQYF.

V gene TRBV28 combines with J gene TRBJ1-2; D not resolved. CDR3 length: 18 residues. Trimming stripped 3 bases from V and 4 bases from J, with 24 bases between. Germline lookup yields CDR1 MDHEN and CDR2 SYDVKM. The CDR3, as DNA: TGTGCCAGCAGTTTGGGCTCCTTGGTCTCCGACATTTTCTATGGCTACACCTTC. Amino acids: CASSLGSLVSDIFYGYTF.

A few counts support this clone. The chain carries TRBV4-3 and TRBJ1-4; a weak D match, TRBD1 (5 bases). V was clipped by 1 base and J by 3 bases, with 12 bases between them. The CDR3 runs 16 residues. The germline V gene has CDR1 LGHNA and CDR2 YSLEER. The CDR3 DNA reads as TGCGCCAGCAGCCAAGGACGGGGGAGGGCTAATGAAAAACTGTTTTTT. Protein: CASSQGRGRANEKLFF.

J is TRBJ1-3 and V is TRBV14, with D possibly being TRBD1 (5 bases). Germline assignment: CDR1 SGHDN and CDR2 FVKESK. The CDR3 totals 14 residues. The V gene lost 4 bases and the J gene lost 4 bases, with 11 bases spanning the gap. CDR3 amino acids: CASSPAGIGNTIYF. In nucleotides, the CDR3 is TGTGCCAGCAGCCCGGCAGGGATCGGAAACACCATATATTTT.

The V gene is TRBV7-3, the J gene TRBJ2-3; maybe TRBD2 (6 bases). The CDR3 sequence is 16 residues long. Germline V gene sequence: CDR1 SGHTA, CDR2 FQGTGA. V lost 4 bases to trimming and J lost 4 bases, with 18 bases between them. The CDR3 sequence: CASSSPWQGGSDTQYF. The DNA for the CDR3 is TGTGCCAGCAGCTCCCCGTGGCAGGGAGGCTCAGATACGCAGTATTTT.

This chain's CDR3 is CASSADRYTEAFF. The CDR3 nucleotides are TGTGCCAGTAGTGCGGACCGGTACACTGAAGCTTTCTTT. V gene TRBV19 combines with J gene TRBJ1-1; D gene uncertain. Trimming removed 5 bases from V and 3 bases from J, with 10 bases in between. Germline lookup yields CDR1 LNHDA and CDR2 SQIVND (reference sequence). The CDR3 extends over 13 amino acids.

This clone was observed once. The V gene is TRBV15, the J gene TRBJ2-3; D gene unclear. This CDR3 spans 12 amino acids. Trimming removed 5 bases from V and 1 base from J, with 4 bases in between. Germline V CDR1 and CDR2: LNHNV, YYDKDF (reference sequence). CDR3 residues: CATSPRTDTQYF. The CDR3 region has the DNA TGTGCCACCAGCCCTCGCACAGATACGCAGTATTTT.

The chain couples TRBV7-8 to TRBJ1-4; 9 bases match TRBD1. After removal of 5 bases from V and 8 bases from J, the junction contained 6 bases not matched to a gene. From germline, CDR1 is SGHVS and CDR2 FQNEAQ. The CDR3 contains 14 residues. CDR3 sequence (DNA): TGTGCCAGCAGCAAGGGACAGGGAGGGGAAAAACTGTTTTTT. This sequence encodes CASSKGQGGEKLFF.

The J gene is TRBJ1-5, the V gene TRBV4-2; unclear D gene. V dropped 0 bases and J dropped 3 bases, with 9 bases sitting between them. This CDR3 spans 15 amino acids. CDR1 and CDR2 from the germline V gene are LGHNA and YNFKEQ. As DNA, the CDR3 is TGTGCCAGCAGCCAAGATCGGCAGTTCAATCAGCCCCAGCATTTT. This encodes CASSQDRQFNQPQHF.

This sequence joins TRBV4-1 and TRBJ1-4, with D unclear. Per the germline V gene, CDR1 is MGHRA and CDR2 is YSYEKL. V lost 0 bases and J 5 bases, leaving 10 bases between the germline ends. The CDR3 has 15 amino acids. The CDR3 DNA is TGCGCCAGCAGCCAAGATAAACGGAGCAATGAAAAACTGTTTTTT. This translates into CASSQDKRSNEKLFF.

Here the CDR3 DNA reads TGTGCCACCGTTCAGGGACTAAGCAATCAGCCCCAGCATTTT. Its protein is CATVQGLSNQPQHF. This sequence joins TRBV10-3 and TRBJ1-5; a weak D match, TRBD1 (5 bases). Germline V CDR1 and CDR2: ENHRY, SYGVKD. Trimming left V 10 bases short and J 1 base short, with 14 bases between. This CDR3 region has 14 residues.

The chain links TRBV7-3 to TRBJ2-1, with TRBD1 matching 12 bases. This CDR3 region has 16 residues. CDR1 and CDR2 from the germline V gene are SGHTA and FQGTGA. V shed 3 bases and J 6 bases; nucleotides not matched to a gene: 6. The DNA of the CDR3 is TGTGCCAGCAGCTTGGGGACAGGGGGCTCCGGCAATGAGCAGTTCTTC. The encoded protein is CASSLGTGGSGNEQFF. Drawing the rest from reference TRBV7-3 and TRBJ2-1, the complete variable domain is GAGVSQTPSNKVTEKGKYVELRCDPISGHTALYWYRQSLGQGPEFLIYFQGTGAADDSGLPNDRFFAVRPEGSVSTLKIQRTERGDSAVYLCASSLGTGGSGNEQFFGPGTRLTVL.